This T cell receptor (beta chain) was identified during a study of cytomegalovirus exposure and HLA in healthy donors. This PCR relied on a set of 60 Vbeta primers and 13 Jbeta primers. Profiled with immunoSEQ multiplex PCR; TCRdb holds only in-frame clones, not every one. The table shows 120,000 to 150,000 clones, with 78% occurring only once. The CDR3 has 15 amino acids. Germline CDR1 is MNHEY and CDR2 is SMNVEV (reference sequence). V shed 5 bases and J shed 1 base, with 15 bases lying between them. As for this clone: Its target is not known.

Overall study results and limits: Most of the TCR beta V segments (in an earlier analysis) were productive either about 87% or about 30% of the time. HLA alleles showed associations with 15,000 to 20,000 TCR beta sequences in a later analysis, at a 0.05 false discovery rate. A classifier reportedly called cytomegalovirus status with high sensitivity and specificity.

V and J are TRBV27 and TRBJ2-7, with D possibly TRBD1 on 6 matching bases. The sample was PBMCs. The clonotype comes from a male donor in good health and CMV-seronegative. CDR3 residues: CASSTQGGWSYEQYF. CDR3 nucleotide sequence: TGTGCCAGCAGTACCCAAGGGGGTTGGTCCTACGAGCAGTACTTC.